The present T cell receptor beta chain was sequenced within a study of cytomegalovirus exposure and HLA in healthy donors. Across the study: Researchers found that roughly 77% of some 400 genotyped donors fell within the Caucasian-associated ancestry cluster. Study results and caveats: A missense DCLRE1C variant was associated with V- and J-gene trimming of TCR beta chains in a later analysis, and an independent cohort replicated the association. Later analysis indicated greater clonal expansion among HLA-associated TCR beta chains than among equally common other chains. The study carried out a later analysis of TCR beta sequences. It associated around 17,000 of them with specific HLA alleles at a false discovery rate of 0.05.

In the PCR, 60 Vbeta and 13 Jbeta primers were used. The repertoire was sequenced with immunoSEQ multiplex PCR; TCRdb's copy has only in-frame clones and lacks some. The table includes fewer than 150,000 clones, around three quarters detected once. This CDR3 spans 15 amino acids. Germline CDR1 is ENHRY and CDR2 is SYGVKD. J was trimmed by 0 bases and V by 6 bases; bases with no gene match: 5. As for this clone: Its antigen is currently unknown.

Sequences were obtained from PBMCs. The receptor was derived from a man aged 35-49 years in good health and CMV-seropositive. The chain carries TRBV10-3 and TRBJ2-7; 10 nucleotides agree with TRBD1. The CDR3 here is CAIRGTGAYSYEQYF. The CDR3, as DNA: TGTGCCATCAGGGGGACAGGGGCCTACTCCTACGAGCAGTACTTC.